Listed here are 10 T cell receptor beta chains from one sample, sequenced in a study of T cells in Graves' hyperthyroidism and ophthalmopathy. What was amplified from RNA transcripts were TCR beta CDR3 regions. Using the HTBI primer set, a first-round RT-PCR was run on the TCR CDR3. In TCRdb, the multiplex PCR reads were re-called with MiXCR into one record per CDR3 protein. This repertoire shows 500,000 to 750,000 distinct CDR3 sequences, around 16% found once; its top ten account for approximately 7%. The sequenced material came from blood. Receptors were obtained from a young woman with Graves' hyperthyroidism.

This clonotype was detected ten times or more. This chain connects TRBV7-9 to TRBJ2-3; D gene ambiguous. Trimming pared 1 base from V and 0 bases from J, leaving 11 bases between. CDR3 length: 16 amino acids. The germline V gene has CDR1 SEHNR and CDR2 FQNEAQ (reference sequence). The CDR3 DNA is TGTGCCAGCAGCTTAGAAAGGAGCGCCAGCACAGATACGCAGTATTTT. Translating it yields CASSLERSASTDTQYF.

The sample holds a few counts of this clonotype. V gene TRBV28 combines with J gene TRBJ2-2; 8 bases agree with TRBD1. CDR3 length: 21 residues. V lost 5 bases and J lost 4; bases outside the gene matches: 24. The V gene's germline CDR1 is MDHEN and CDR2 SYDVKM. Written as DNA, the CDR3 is TGTGCCAGCAGTCATTACGGAGGAGGGCCCGCAACCGGGACAGGCACCGGGGAGCTGTTTTTT. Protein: CASSHYGGGPATGTGTGELFF.

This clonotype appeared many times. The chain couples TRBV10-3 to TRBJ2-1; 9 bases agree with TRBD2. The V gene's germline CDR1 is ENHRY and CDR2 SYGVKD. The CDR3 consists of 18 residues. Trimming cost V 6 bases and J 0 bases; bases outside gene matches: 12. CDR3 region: CAIREAGGGGSSYNEQFF. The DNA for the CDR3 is TGTGCCATCAGGGAAGCGGGAGGAGGCGGGAGCTCCTACAATGAGCAGTTCTTC.

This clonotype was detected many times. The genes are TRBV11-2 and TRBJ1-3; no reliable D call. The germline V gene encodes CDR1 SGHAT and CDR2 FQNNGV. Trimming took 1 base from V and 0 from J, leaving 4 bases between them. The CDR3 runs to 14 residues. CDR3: CASSLALSGNTIYF. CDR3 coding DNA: TGTGCCAGCAGCTTAGCCCTCTCTGGAAACACCATATATTTT. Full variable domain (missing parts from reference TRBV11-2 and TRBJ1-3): EAGVAQSPRYKIIEKRQSVAFWCNPISGHATLYWYQQILGQGPKLLIQFQNNGVVDDSQLPKDRFSAERLKGVDSTLKIQPAKLEDSAVYLCASSLALSGNTIYFGEGSWLTVV.

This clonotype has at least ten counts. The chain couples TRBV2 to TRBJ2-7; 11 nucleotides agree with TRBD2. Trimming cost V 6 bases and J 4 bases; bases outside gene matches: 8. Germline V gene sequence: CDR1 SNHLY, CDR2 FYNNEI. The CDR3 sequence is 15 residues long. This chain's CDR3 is CASRNPASGRYEQYF. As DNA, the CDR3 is TGTGCCAGCAGGAACCCGGCTAGCGGGAGGTACGAGCAGTACTTC. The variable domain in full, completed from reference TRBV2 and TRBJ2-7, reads EPEVTQTPSHQVTQMGQEVILRCVPISNHLYFYWYRQILGQKVEFLVSFYNNEISEKSEIFDDQFSVERPDGSNFTLKIRSTKLEDSAMYFCASRNPASGRYEQYFGPGTRLTVT.

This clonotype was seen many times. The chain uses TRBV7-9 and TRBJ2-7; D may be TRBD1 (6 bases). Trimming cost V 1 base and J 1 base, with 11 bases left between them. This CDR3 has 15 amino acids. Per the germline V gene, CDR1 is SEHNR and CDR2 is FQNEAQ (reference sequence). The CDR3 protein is CASSLGQGISYEQYF. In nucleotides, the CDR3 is TGTGCCAGCAGCTTAGGGCAGGGGATATCCTACGAGCAGTACTTC.

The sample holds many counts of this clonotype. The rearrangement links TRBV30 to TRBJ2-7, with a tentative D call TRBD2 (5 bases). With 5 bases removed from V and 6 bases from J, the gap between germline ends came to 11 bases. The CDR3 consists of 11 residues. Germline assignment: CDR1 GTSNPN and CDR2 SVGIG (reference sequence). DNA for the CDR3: TGTGCCTGGTCGAGAGAGGGCGAGCAGTACTTC. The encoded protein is CAWSREGEQYF.

The CDR3 region is CASSRGQGGEKLFF. Here the CDR3 DNA reads TGTGCCAGCAGCCGAGGACAGGGCGGGGAAAAACTGTTTTTT. This chain uses TRBV27 with TRBJ1-4; 8 nucleotides match TRBD1. The V gene's germline CDR1 is MNHEY and CDR2 SMNVEV (reference sequence). J lost 8 bases, V lost 6 bases, and 8 bases had no gene match. This CDR3 comprises 14 residues.

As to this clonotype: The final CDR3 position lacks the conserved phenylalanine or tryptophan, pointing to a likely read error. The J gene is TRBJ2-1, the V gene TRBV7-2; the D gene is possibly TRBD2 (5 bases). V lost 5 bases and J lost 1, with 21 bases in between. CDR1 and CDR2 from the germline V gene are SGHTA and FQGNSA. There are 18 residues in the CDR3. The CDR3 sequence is CASSLSPPGSWSYNEQFS. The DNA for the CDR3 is TGTGCCAGCAGCCTGTCGCCCCCGGGGAGTTGGTCCTACAATGAGCAGTTCTCC.

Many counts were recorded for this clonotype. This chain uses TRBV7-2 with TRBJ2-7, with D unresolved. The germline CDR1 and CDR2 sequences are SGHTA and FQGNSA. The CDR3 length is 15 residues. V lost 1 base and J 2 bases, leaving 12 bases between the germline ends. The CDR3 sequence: CASSLGVSSTYEQYF. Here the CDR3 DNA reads TGTGCCAGCAGCTTAGGAGTCAGTTCGACCTACGAGCAGTACTTC.